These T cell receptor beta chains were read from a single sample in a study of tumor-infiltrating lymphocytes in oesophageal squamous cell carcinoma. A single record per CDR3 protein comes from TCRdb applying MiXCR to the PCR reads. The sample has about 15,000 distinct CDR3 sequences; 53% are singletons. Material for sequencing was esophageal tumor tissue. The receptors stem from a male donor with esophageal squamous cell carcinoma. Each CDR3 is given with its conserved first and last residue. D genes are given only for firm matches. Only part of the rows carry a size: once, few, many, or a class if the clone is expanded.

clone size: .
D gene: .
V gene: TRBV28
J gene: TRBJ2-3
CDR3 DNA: TGTGCCAGCAGCACCAGGGTGGATACGCAGTATTTT
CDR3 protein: CASSTRVDTQYF

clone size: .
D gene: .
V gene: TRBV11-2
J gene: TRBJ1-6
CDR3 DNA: TGTGCCAGCAGCTTAACGGGGGAGGTGGGAAATTCACCCCTCCACTTT
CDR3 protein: CASSLTGEVGNSPLHF

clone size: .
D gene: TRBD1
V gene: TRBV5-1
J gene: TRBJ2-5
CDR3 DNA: TGCGCCAGCAGCTTGGCGACAGGGGTGAAGACCCAGTACTTC
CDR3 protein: CASSLATGVKTQYF

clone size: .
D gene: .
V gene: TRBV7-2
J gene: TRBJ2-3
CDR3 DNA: TGTGCCAGCACCCTATGGCGGGTGGGGACAGATACGCAGTATTTT
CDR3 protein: CASTLWRVGTDTQYF

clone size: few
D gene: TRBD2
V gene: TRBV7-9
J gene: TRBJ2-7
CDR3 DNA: TGTGCCAGCAGCTTAGATCTAGCGGTTCACTACGAGCAGTACTTC
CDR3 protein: CASSLDLAVHYEQYF

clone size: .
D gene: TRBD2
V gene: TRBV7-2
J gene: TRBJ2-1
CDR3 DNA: TGTGCCAGCAGCTTAGTAGCGGGGGGGCCTAGGGAGCAGTTCTTC
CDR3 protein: CASSLVAGGPREQFF

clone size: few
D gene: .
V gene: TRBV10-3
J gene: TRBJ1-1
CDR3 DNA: TGTGCCATCAGTGCTGGGGGTAGTGACACTGAAGCTTTCTTT
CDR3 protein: CAISAGGSDTEAFF

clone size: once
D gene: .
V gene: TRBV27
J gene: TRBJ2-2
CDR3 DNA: TGTGCCAGCAGTTTAAAAGGGGGGAGAGCGACCGGGGAGCTGTTTTTT
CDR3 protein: CASSLKGGRATGELFF

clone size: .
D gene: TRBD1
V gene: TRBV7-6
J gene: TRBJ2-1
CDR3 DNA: TGTGCCAGCAGCTTCCGGACAGGGGGCAATGAGCAGTTCTTC
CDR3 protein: CASSFRTGGNEQFF

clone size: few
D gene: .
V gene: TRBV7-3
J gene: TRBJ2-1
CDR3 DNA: TGTGCCAGCAGCTTAGACGCGAGTTACAATGAGCAGTTCTTC
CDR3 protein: CASSLDASYNEQFF

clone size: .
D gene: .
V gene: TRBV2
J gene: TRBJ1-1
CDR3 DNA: TGTGCCAGCAGTGAGACCAGCAGGGAAGCTTTCTTT
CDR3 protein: CASSETSREAFF

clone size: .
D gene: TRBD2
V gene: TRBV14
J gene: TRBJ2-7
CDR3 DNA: TGTGCCAGCAGCCCCCAGTCGGGAGGGTTTTACGAGCAGTACTTC
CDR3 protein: CASSPQSGGFYEQYF

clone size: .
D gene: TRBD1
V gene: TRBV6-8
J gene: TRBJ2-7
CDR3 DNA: TGTGCAGGGAAGGGCAGGGGGTATAACGAGCAGTACTTC
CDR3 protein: CAGKGRGYNEQYF

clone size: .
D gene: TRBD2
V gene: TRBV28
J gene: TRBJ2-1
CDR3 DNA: TGTGCCAGCAGTCTCGGGACTAGCGGGGAGCAGTTCTTC
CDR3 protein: CASSLGTSGEQFF

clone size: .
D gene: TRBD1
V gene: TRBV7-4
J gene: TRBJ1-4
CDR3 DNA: TGTGCCAGCAGGGGACAGGGGAAGACTAATGAAAAACTGTTTTTT
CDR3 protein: CASRGQGKTNEKLFF

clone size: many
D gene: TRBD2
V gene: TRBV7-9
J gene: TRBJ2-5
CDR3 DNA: TGTGCCAGCAGCTTAGGGTGGCTAGCGGGAGGGCACAGGCATGAGCAGTACTTC
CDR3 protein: CASSLGWLAGGHRHEQYF

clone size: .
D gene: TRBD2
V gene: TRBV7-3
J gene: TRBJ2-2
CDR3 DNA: TGTGCCAGCAGCTCGTTACTAGCGGGCACCGGGGAGCTGTTTTTT
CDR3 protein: CASSSLLAGTGELFF

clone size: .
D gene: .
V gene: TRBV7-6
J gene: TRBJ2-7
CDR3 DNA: TGTGCCAGCAGCTTAATGGACCGCACCTACAATGAGCAGTACTTC
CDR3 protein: CASSLMDRTYNEQYF

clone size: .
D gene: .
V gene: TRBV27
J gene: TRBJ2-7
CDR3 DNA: TGTGCCAGCAGCAGGAACCCTCCGTCCGAGCAGTACTTC
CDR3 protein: CASSRNPPSEQYF

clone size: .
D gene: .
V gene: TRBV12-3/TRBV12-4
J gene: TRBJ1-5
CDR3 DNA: TGTGCCAGCAGTATAAATCAGCCCCAGCATTTT
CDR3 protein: CASSINQPQHF

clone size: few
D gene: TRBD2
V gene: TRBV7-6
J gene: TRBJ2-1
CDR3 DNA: TGTGCTAGCAGCCAGGGACTAGCGGGGGCGGATGAGCAGTTCTTC
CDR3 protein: CASSQGLAGADEQFF

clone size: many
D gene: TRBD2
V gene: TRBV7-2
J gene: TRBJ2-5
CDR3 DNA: TGTGCCAGCAGCAGCGGACTAGTTGGGTACAATGAGCAGTACTTC
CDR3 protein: CASSSGLVGYNEQYF

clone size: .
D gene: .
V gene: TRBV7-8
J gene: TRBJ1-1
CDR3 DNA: TGTGCCAGCAGCTTAGGCTACACCGGGGAGCTGTATTTT
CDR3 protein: CASSLGYTGELYF

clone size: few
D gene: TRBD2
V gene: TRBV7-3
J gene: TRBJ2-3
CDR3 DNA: TGTGCCAGCAGCTTAAGCCTAACTAGCGGGAGTTATACGCAGTATTTT
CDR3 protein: CASSLSLTSGSYTQYF

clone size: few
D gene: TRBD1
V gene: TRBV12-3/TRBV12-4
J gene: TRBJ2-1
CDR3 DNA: TGTGCCAGCAGTCCGGGACAGGACTACAATGAGCAGTTCTTC
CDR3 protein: CASSPGQDYNEQFF

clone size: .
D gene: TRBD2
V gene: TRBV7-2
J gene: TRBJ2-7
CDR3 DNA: TGTGCCAGCAGCTTAGCCGCGGGGGGGCAAGCCTACGAGCAGTACTTC
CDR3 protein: CASSLAAGGQAYEQYF

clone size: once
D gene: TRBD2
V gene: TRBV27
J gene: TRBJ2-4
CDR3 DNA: TGTGCCAGCAGCAAAGCTAGCGGGGGGGTCAAAAACATTCAGTACTTC
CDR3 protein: CASSKASGGVKNIQYF

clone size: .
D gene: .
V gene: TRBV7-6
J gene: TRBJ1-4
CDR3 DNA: TGTGCCAGCAGCTTCTCCGAAAAACTGTTTTTT
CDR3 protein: CASSFSEKLFF

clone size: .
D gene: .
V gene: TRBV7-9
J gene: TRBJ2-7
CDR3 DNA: TGTGCCAGCAGCTTAGGCGGAAGCGAGCAGTACTTC
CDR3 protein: CASSLGGSEQYF

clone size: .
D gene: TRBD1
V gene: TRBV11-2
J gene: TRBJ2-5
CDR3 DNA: TGTGCCAGCACCTGGGACAGGACACAAGAGACCCAGTACTTC
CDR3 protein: CASTWDRTQETQYF

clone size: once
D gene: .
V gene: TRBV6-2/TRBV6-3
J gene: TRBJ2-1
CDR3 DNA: TGTGCCAGCAGTCCTACCCCCGGGGGTCTCAATGAGCAGTTCTTC
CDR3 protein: CASSPTPGGLNEQFF

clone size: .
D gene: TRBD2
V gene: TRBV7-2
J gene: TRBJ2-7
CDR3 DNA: TGTGCCAGCAGCTTAGTCCGGGACTACTCTAAGCAGTACTTC
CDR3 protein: CASSLVRDYSKQYF

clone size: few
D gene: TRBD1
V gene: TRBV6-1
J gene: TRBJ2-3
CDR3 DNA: TGTGCCAGCAGTACTCCGGGACAGAATACGCAGTATTTT
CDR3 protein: CASSTPGQNTQYF

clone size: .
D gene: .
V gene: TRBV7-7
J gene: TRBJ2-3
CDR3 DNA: TGTGCCAGCAGCTTAAATGTGGGGTCAGATACGCAGTATTTT
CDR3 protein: CASSLNVGSDTQYF

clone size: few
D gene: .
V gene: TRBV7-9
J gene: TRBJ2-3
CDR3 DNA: TGTGCCAGCAGCTGGACGTATGGCACAGATACGCAGTATTTT
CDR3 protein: CASSWTYGTDTQYF

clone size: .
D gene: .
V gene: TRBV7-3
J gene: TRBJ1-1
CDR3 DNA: TGTGCCAGCAGCTTAACCTTCACAGCGAACACTGAAGCTTTCTTT
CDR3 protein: CASSLTFTANTEAFF

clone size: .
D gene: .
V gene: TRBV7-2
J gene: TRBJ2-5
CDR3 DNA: TGTGCCAGCAGCCACCCGACCCACCTCGACACGCAGTACCAAGAGACCCAGTACTTC
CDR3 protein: CASSHPTHLDTQYQETQYF

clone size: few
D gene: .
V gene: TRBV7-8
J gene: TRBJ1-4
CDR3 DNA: TGTGCCAGCAGCCCGGGGGTAGGGGAAAAACTGTTTTTT
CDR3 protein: CASSPGVGEKLFF

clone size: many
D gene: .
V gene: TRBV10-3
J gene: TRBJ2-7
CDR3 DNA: TGTGCCATCAGTGAGTCGAATGGGGTGAGAGTCTCCTACGAGCAGTACTTC
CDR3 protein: CAISESNGVRVSYEQYF

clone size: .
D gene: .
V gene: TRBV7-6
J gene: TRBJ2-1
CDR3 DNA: TGTGCCAGCAGCTTAGGGCGAAGCTACAATGAGCAGTTCTTC
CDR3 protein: CASSLGRSYNEQFF

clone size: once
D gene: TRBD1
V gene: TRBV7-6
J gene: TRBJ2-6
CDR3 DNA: TGTGCCAGCAGCTTAAGTCTGGGGACAGCGAGCTCTGGGGCCAACGTCCTGACTTTC
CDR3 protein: CASSLSLGTASSGANVLTF

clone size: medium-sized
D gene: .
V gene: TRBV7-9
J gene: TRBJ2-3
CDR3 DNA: TGTGCCAGCAGCACTAGGGGGGGAGGGGATACGCAGTATTTT
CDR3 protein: CASSTRGGGDTQYF

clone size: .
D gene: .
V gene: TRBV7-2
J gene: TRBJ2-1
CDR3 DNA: TGTGCCAGCAGCCCAGACAGCGGGTCTGGTGAGCAGTTCTTC
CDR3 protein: CASSPDSGSGEQFF

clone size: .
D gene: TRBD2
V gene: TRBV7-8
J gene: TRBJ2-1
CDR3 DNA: TGTGCCAGCAGCTTAATTGCTGGGGGTAGCGGGCTCTACAATGAGCAGTTCTTC
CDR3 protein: CASSLIAGGSGLYNEQFF

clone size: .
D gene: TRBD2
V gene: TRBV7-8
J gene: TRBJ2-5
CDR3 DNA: TGTGCCAGCAGCTTAGGACCCGGTTTGCGGGGGCAAGAGACCCAGTACTTC
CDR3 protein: CASSLGPGLRGQETQYF

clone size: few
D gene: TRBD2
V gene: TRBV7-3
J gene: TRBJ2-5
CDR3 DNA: TGTGCCAGCAGCTTAACGGCGGGAGTTGACCAGTACTTC
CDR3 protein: CASSLTAGVDQYF

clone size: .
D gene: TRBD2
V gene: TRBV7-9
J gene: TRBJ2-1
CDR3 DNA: TGTGCCAGCAGCTTAGTCGGGGGGGTCAATGAGCAGTTCTTC
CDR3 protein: CASSLVGGVNEQFF

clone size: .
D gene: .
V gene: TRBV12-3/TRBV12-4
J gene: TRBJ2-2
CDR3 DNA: TGTGCCAGCAGTTTGGGGCAGGAGAACACCGGGGAGCTGTTTTTT
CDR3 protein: CASSLGQENTGELFF

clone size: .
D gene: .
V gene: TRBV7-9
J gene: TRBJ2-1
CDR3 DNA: TGTGCTAGCAGCTTAGACCACTTCTCCTACAATGAGCAGTTCTTC
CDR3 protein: CASSLDHFSYNEQFF

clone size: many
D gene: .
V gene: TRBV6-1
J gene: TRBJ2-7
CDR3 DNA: TGTGCCAGCATCCCCCTCGGGCGACACGGGGATGAGCAGTACTTC
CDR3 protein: CASIPLGRHGDEQYF

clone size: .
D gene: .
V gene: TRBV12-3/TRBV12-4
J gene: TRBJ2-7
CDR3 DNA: TGTGCCAGCAGCGCCTACGGGTGGGTGGAGCAGTACTTC
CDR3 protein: CASSAYGWVEQYF

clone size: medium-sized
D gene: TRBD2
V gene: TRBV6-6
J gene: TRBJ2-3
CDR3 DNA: TGTGCCAGCAGTTACCACCAACTAGCGGGTTTCACAGATACGCAGTATTTT
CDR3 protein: CASSYHQLAGFTDTQYF

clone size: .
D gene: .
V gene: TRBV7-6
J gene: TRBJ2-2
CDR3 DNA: TGTGCCAGCAGCTTGGACAGAACGACCGGGGAGCTGTTTTTT
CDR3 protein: CASSLDRTTGELFF

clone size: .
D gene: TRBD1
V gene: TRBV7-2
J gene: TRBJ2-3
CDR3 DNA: TGTGCCAGCAGCACAAACAGGGGCGAGGATACGCAGTATTTT
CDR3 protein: CASSTNRGEDTQYF

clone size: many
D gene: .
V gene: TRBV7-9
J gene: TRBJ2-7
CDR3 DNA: TGTGCCAGCAGCTTAGGTTATGGGAGAAACTACGAGCAGTACTTC
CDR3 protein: CASSLGYGRNYEQYF